One and the same sample provided the 7 T cell receptor beta chains below, sequenced in a study of cytomegalovirus exposure and HLA in healthy donors. The PCR used 60 Vbeta and 13 Jbeta primers. Repertoires were generated with immunoSEQ multiplex PCR, while TCRdb's copy carries only in-frame clones and drops some. The data hold under 200,000 clones, with 75% to 85% observed a single time. Sequencing was done on a sample of PBMCs. The origin of the receptors is a woman between 50 and 59 years old in good health and CMV-seronegative.

The chain carries TRBV11-3 and TRBJ2-3; the match to TRBD2 covers 10 bases. J lost 5 bases, V lost 3 bases, and 8 bases had no gene match. Per the germline V gene, CDR1 is SGHNT and CDR2 is YENEEA. This CDR3 has 16 residues. The CDR3 here is CASSLRSGRAEDTQYF. The CDR3 DNA follows: TGTGCCAGCAGCTTGAGAAGCGGGAGGGCCGAAGATACGCAGTATTTT.

The rearrangement uses TRBV25-1 and TRBJ1-5, with TRBD1 matching 7 bases. There are 13 residues in the CDR3. The germline V gene encodes CDR1 MGHDK and CDR2 SYGVNS. V lost 4 bases, J lost 5 bases, and 2 bases stayed unmatched. CDR3 coding DNA: TGTGCCAGCAGTGGACAGGGCGATCAGCCCCAGCATTTT. Residues: CASSGQGDQPQHF. Full variable domain (rest looked up from reference TRBV25-1 and TRBJ1-5): EADIYQTPRYLVIGTGKKITLECSQTMGHDKMYWYQQDPGMELHLIHYSYGVNSTEKGDLSSESTVSRIRTEHFPLTLESARPSHTSQYLCASSGQGDQPQHFGDGTRLSIL.

The chain has TRBV10-1 and TRBJ1-1; unclear D gene. Germline CDR1 reads WNHNN; CDR2 reads SYGVQD (reference sequence). The CDR3 has 13 residues. Trimming shortened V by 0 bases and J by 7 bases, and 9 bases separated the two germline ends. The CDR3 spells CASSESRVNEAFF. The CDR3 bases are TGCGCCAGCAGTGAGTCTCGGGTAAATGAAGCTTTCTTT.

The CDR3 DNA reads as TGTGCCAGCAGGTTGGGACAGGCTTCCTACGAGCAGTACTTC. Protein: CASRLGQASYEQYF. The gene calls are TRBV2 and TRBJ2-7, with 8 positions matching TRBD1. Trimming cost V 6 bases and J 1 base; bases outside gene matches: 5. Germline loops: CDR1 SNHLY, CDR2 FYNNEI. This CDR3 is built from 14 residues.

J is TRBJ2-5 and V is TRBV5-5, with no clear D. The CDR3 runs 14 residues. Germline loops: CDR1 SGHKS, CDR2 YYEKEE (reference sequence). Trimming shortened V by 0 bases and J by 0 bases, and 6 bases separated the two germline ends. The CDR3 nucleotides read TGTGCCAGCAGCTTGGTAACTTACCAAGAGACCCAGTACTTC. The encoded protein is CASSLVTYQETQYF.

The rearrangement joins TRBV9 to TRBJ1-1; no definite D call. Germline values: CDR1 SGDLS, CDR2 YYNGEE. The length of the CDR3 is 14 residues. Trimming removed 0 bases at V and 6 bases at J, with 12 bases between. The CDR3 protein is CASSVEEGTAEAFF. In DNA form, the CDR3 reads TGTGCCAGCAGCGTAGAAGAGGGTACAGCTGAAGCTTTCTTT. The full variable domain, completed using reference TRBV9 and TRBJ1-1, is DSGVTQTPKHLITATGQRVTLRCSPRSGDLSVYWYQQSLDQGLQFLIQYYNGEERAKGNILERFSAQQFPDLHSELNLSSLELGDSALYFCASSVEEGTAEAFFGQGTRLTVV.

This sequence joins TRBV19 and TRBJ2-1; 9 bases line up with TRBD2. In germline, CDR1 is LNHDA, CDR2 SQIVND (reference sequence). J was trimmed by 3 bases and V by 0 bases; bases with no gene match: 3. There are 16 residues in the CDR3. The CDR3 bases are TGTGCCAGTAGTATAGAGCCTAGCGGGATCTACAATGAGCAGTTCTTC. It encodes CASSIEPSGIYNEQFF.